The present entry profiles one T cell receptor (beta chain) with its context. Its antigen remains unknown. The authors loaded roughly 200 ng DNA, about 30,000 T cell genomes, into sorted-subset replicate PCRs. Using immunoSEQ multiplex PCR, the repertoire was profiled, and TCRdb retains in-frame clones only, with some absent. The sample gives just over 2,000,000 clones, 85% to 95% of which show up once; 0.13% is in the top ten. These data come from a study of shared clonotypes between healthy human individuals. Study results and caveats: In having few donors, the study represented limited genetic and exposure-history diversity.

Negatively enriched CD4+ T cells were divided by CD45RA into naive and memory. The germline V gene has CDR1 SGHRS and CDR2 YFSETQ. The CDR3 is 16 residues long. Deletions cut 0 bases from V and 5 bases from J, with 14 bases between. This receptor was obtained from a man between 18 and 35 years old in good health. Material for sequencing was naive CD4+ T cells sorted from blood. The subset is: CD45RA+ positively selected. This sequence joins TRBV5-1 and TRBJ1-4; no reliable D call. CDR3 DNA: TGCGCCAGCAGCTTGGTATTAGGCGGCAGAAATGAAAAACTGTTTTTT. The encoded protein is CASSLVLGGRNEKLFF.